Presented here are 22 T cell receptor beta chains from one specimen sequenced in a study of beta chain features in type 1 diabetes. cDNA synthesis used the whole RNA isolate, giving expressed TCRB sequences. The method was immunoSEQ multiplex PCR; TCRdb's version includes in-frame clones alone and lacks a portion of them. The sample comprises 850,000 to 900,000 clones, about 17% of which are singletons, and 0.02% to 0.025% rests with the top ten. Material: naive CD4+ T cells from blood. These receptors came from a woman aged 18-35 years in good health.

This clone was seen a handful of times. The CDR3, as DNA: TGTGCCAGCAGCAAGCAGCGGGAGAAGAATGAGCAGTTCTTC. Amino acids: CASSKQREKNEQFF. The rearrangement links TRBV4-2 to TRBJ2-1; 8 bases fit TRBD2. CDR1 is LGHNA and CDR2 is YNFKEQ in the germline V gene. CDR3 length: 14 residues. V shed 5 bases, J shed 7 bases, and the junction held 7 bases outside the gene matches.

The genes are TRBV7-2 and TRBJ1-1; D uncertain. Germline V gene lookup returns CDR1 SGHTA and CDR2 FQGNSA. Trimming took 5 bases from V and 2 from J, leaving 12 bases between them. This CDR3 comprises 14 residues. Here the CDR3 reads CASSTGGTNTEAFF. Written as DNA, the CDR3 is TGTGCCAGCAGCACCGGAGGAACAAACACTGAAGCTTTCTTT.

This clone was seen only a few times. The chain carries TRBV6-5 and TRBJ1-1, with TRBD1 matching 8 bases. Losses at the gene ends were 0 bases for V and 0 bases for J; bases not matched to a gene: 3. Germline V CDR1 and CDR2: MNHEY, SVGAGI. This CDR3 has 16 residues. The CDR3 sequence is CASSYSRQGLNTEAFF. CDR3 in DNA: TGTGCCAGCAGTTACTCGAGACAGGGGTTGAACACTGAAGCTTTCTTT.

This chain joins TRBV14 and TRBJ2-7; no clear D. The germline V gene has CDR1 SGHDN and CDR2 FVKESK. V was clipped by 3 bases and J by 3 bases, with 15 bases between them. This CDR3 is 15 amino acids long. The CDR3 region has the DNA TGTGCCAGCAGCCACAATCCGGGCGCTCTCTACGAGCAGTACTTC. As protein: CASSHNPGALYEQYF.

This clone was counted only a few times. The chain couples TRBV7-2 to TRBJ2-5; TRBD2 is a possible D gene (6 bases). Germline V gene lookup returns CDR1 SGHTA and CDR2 FQGNSA. The CDR3 runs to 14 residues. With 3 bases removed from V and 9 bases from J, the gap between germline ends came to 17 bases. DNA for the CDR3: TGTGCCAGCAGCTTGGGAGGACTCGGCACGGCCCAGTACTTC. It encodes CASSLGGLGTAQYF. Combining the CDR3 with reference TRBV7-2 and TRBJ2-5 gives the whole variable domain GAGVSQSPSNKVTEKGKDVELRCDPISGHTALYWYRQSLGQGLEFLIYFQGNSAPDKSGLPSDRFSAERTGGSVSTLTIQRTQQEDSAVYLCASSLGGLGTAQYFGPGTRLLVL.

This clone was seen a handful of times. This chain links TRBV28 with TRBJ2-7, with D perhaps matching TRBD2 (7 bases). CDR1 and CDR2 (germline): MDHEN, SYDVKM. Trimming removed 2 bases at V and 6 bases at J, with 14 bases between. The CDR3 totals 14 residues. As DNA, the CDR3 is TGTGCCAGCAGTTTAGATTGGGAGGGGGGCGAGCAGTACTTC. It translates to CASSLDWEGGEQYF.

The genes are TRBV9 and TRBJ2-5, with no clear D. The V end was cut by 5 bases, the J end by 0 bases, with 14 bases between. The CDR3 is 15 residues long. Germline V gives CDR1 SGDLS, CDR2 YYNGEE. This CDR3 is CASSRATAYQETQYF. As DNA, the CDR3 is TGTGCCAGCAGTCGGGCCACCGCCTACCAAGAGACCCAGTACTTC.

The rearrangement links TRBV10-3 to TRBJ2-7; D gene uncertain. V gave up 6 bases and J gave up 3 bases, with 6 bases separating them. The CDR3 loop spans 11 amino acids. The germline V gene has CDR1 ENHRY and CDR2 SYGVKD. The CDR3 region has the DNA TGTGCCATCAGCCTCGGCTACGAGCAGTACTTC. As protein: CAISLGYEQYF.

This clone was detected a few times. The V call is TRBV27, the J call TRBJ2-1; D gene ambiguous. With 3 bases removed from V and 5 bases from J, the gap between germline ends came to 11 bases. CDR3 size: 14 residues. CDR1 and CDR2 (germline): MNHEY, SMNVEV (reference sequence). The CDR3 sequence is CASSLRRDDNEQFF. As DNA, the CDR3 is TGTGCCAGCAGTTTGAGACGAGACGACAATGAGCAGTTCTTC.

The genes are TRBV28 and TRBJ2-7; 11 bases match TRBD2. The CDR3 runs to 15 residues. The germline V gene encodes CDR1 MDHEN and CDR2 SYDVKM. J was trimmed by 2 bases and V by 5 bases; bases with no gene match: 5. The CDR3 loop reads CASSQSTSGTYEQYF. The CDR3 DNA reads TGTGCCAGCAGTCAGTCGACTAGCGGGACCTACGAGCAGTACTTC.

Remarks on this clone: Other DNA variants within this sample encode the same CDR3. The genes are TRBV28 and TRBJ2-2; D not certain. The germline V gene encodes CDR1 MDHEN and CDR2 SYDVKM. Between the trimmed V and J ends, which lost 5 bases and 1 base, there was a span of 5 bases. This CDR3 comprises 13 residues. The CDR3: CASSPQNTGELFF. CDR3 in DNA: TGTGCCAGCAGTCCACAGAACACCGGGGAGCTGTTTTTT.

The genes are TRBV29-1 and TRBJ2-7, with D perhaps given as TRBD1 or TRBD2 (6 bases each). CDR1 and CDR2 from the germline V gene are SQVTM and ANQGSEA. This CDR3 has 13 residues. V dropped 5 bases and J dropped 3 bases, with 14 bases sitting between them. CDR3 DNA: TGCAGCGTTACGAGCGGAGGGGGCTACGAGCAGTACTTC. Translating it yields CSVTSGGGYEQYF.

There are a few counts of this clone. This rearrangement joins TRBV6-6 to TRBJ2-1; D gene unclear. Germline CDR1 and CDR2: MNHNY and SVGAGI (reference sequence). The V end was cut by 3 bases, the J end by 0 bases, with 9 bases between. The CDR3 totals 15 residues. The CDR3 loop reads CASSYSHGSYNEQFF. CDR3 DNA: TGTGCCAGCAGTTATTCGCACGGCTCCTACAATGAGCAGTTCTTC.

This clone was picked up a small number of times. This chain links TRBV2 with TRBJ2-5, with 8 nucleotides matching TRBD1. Germline V gene sequence: CDR1 SNHLY, CDR2 FYNNEI. V lost 7 bases, J lost 1 base, and 5 bases stayed unmatched. The CDR3 consists of 14 residues. The CDR3 nucleotides read TGTGCCAGCAACGAACAGGGGGGCCAAGAGACCCAGTACTTC. Protein: CASNEQGGQETQYF.

This clone was picked up a small number of times. The chain uses TRBV6-1 and TRBJ2-1, with D perhaps TRBD1 (6 bases). Germline V gene sequence: CDR1 MNHNS, CDR2 SASEGT. The V end was cut by 4 bases, the J end by 9 bases, with 16 bases between. This CDR3 region has 14 residues. CDR3 bases: TGTGCCAGCAGTGCCCAGGGGAGTTTAGGTGAGCAGTTCTTC. Translation gives CASSAQGSLGEQFF.

Comments on this clone: Other nucleotide sequences in the sample specify the same CDR3. V gene TRBV15 combines with J gene TRBJ1-5; D gene unclear. Germline CDR1 reads LNHNV; CDR2 reads YYDKDF (reference sequence). V was trimmed by 0 bases and J by 6 bases, leaving 6 bases between them. CDR3 length equals 13 residues. The CDR3 sequence: CATSRDRGQPQHF. The CDR3 region has the DNA TGTGCCACCAGCAGAGATCGGGGTCAGCCCCAGCATTTT.

This clone was seen a few times. The chain is built from TRBV4-1 and TRBJ2-2; D might be TRBD2 (6 bases). Looked up from germline, CDR1 is MGHRA and CDR2 is YSYEKL. The CDR3 has 14 amino acids. V lost 1 base, J lost 4 bases, and 7 bases lay in between. Written as DNA, the CDR3 is TGCGCCAGCAGCCAAGTGGAGGGCACCGGGGAGCTGTTTTTT. It yields the protein CASSQVEGTGELFF.

This clone appeared a few times. This chain links TRBV15 with TRBJ2-5, with D hard to call. The J call may be mistaken, given a closer DNA end match to TRBJ2-7. The CDR3 is 15 residues long. Germline loops: CDR1 LNHNV, CDR2 YYDKDF (reference sequence). CDR3 coding DNA: TGTGCCACCAGCAGAGTATTGGAGAGCTCCTACGAGCAGTACTTC. Its protein is CATSRVLESSYEQYF.

The V and J genes are TRBV9 and TRBJ2-1; 11 nucleotides align to TRBD2. Per the germline V gene, CDR1 is SGDLS and CDR2 is YYNGEE. The CDR3 has 15 amino acids. Trimming at V came to 3 bases and at J to 9 bases, leaving 8 bases not matched to a gene. CDR3 region: CASSGGTSGGGEQFF. CDR3 sequence (DNA): TGTGCCAGCAGCGGCGGGACTAGCGGAGGCGGTGAGCAGTTCTTC.

The chain employs TRBV5-4 and TRBJ2-7, with a possible D match to TRBD1 (5 bases). Trimming left V 4 bases short and J 5 bases short, with 16 bases between. This CDR3 has 14 amino acids. CDR1 and CDR2 from the germline V gene are SGHNT and YYREEE (reference sequence). CDR3 sequence (DNA): TGTGCCAGCAGCCCGACGCCGGCAGGGAACGAGCAGTACTTC. This gives the protein CASSPTPAGNEQYF.

The chain combines TRBV9 with TRBJ2-5, with 11 bases identical to TRBD1. Germline lookup yields CDR1 SGDLS and CDR2 YYNGEE. Germline trimming cut 5 bases from V and 5 bases from J; bases unmatched to any gene: 5. This CDR3 is 14 amino acids long. In DNA, the CDR3 is TGTGCCAGCAGTGGGGACAGGGGGGGGGAGACCCAGTACTTC. Amino acids: CASSGDRGGETQYF.

The chain's CDR3 is CASSFGGGLAKNEQFF. In DNA, the CDR3 is TGTGCCAGCAGTTTTGGGGGGGGACTAGCGAAAAATGAGCAGTTCTTC. The rearrangement links TRBV28 to TRBJ2-1; TRBD2 agrees at 10 bases. Per the germline V gene, CDR1 is MDHEN and CDR2 is SYDVKM. The J segment lost 7 bases and the V segment lost 3 bases, leaving 9 bases of the junction unmatched. The CDR3 sequence is 16 residues long.